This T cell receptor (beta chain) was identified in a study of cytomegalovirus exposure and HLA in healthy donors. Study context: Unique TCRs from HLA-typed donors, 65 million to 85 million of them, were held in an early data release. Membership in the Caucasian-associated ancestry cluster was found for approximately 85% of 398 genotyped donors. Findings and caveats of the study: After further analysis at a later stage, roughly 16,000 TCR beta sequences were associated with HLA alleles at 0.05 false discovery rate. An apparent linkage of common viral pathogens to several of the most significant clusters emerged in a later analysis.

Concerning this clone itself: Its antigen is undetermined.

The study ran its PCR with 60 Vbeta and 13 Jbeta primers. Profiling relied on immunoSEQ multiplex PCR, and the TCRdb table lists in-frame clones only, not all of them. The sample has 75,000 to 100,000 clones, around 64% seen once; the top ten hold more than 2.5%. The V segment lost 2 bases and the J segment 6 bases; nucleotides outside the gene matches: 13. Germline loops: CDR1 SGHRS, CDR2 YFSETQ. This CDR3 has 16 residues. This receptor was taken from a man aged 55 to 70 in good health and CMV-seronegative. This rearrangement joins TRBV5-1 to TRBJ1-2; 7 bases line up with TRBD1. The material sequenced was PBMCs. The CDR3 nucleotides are TGCGCCAGCAGCTTATTTAGACAGGGCATTTGGGATGGCTACACCTTC. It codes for CASSLFRQGIWDGYTF.